A single sample gave rise to the 26 T cell receptor beta chains below, sequenced in a study of tissue T cells after allogeneic stem cell transplantation (dated by TCRdb to between 2021 and 2022). The library came from the immunoSEQ multiplex PCR assay. This is the immuneACCESS table as TCRdb keeps it, with only in-frame sequences that have V and J called. A part of the clones is gone; compared with another copy, unresolved V genes explain less than half, and the rest is unexplained. The sample table shows 45,000 to 50,000 clones, and about 73% are seen once. The ten largest clones represent about 0.71% of the sample. Sequencing input: sorted cells pooled from one or two spleens. Source of these receptors: a pool of C57BL/6 mice in good health.

This clone was observed a handful of times. The germline and genes are mouse ones. The read ends 1 residue shy of where the CDR3 ends; the end is completed using the germline J gene. The gene calls are TRBV13-3 and TRBJ2-7; TRBD1 agrees at 9 bases. J gave up 7 bases and V 2 bases, and 4 bases lay outside the gene matches. Germline V CDR1 and CDR2: NNHDY, SYVADS. The CDR3 runs to 13 residues. The CDR3 sequence: CASSEQGAGEQYF. Incomplete CDR3 DNA: TGTGCCAGCAGTGAACAGGGGGCGGGGGAACAGTAC.

Of note for this clone: Gene names refer to mouse genes. The missing CDR3 end, 1 residue past where the read stops, is filled in from the germline J gene. This chain joins TRBV12-1 and TRBJ2-3; 12 bases fit TRBD2. The CDR3 length is 14 residues. Germline V gene lookup returns CDR1 SGHSN and CDR2 HYEKVE. The V and J ends lost 4 bases and 5 bases, in that order; junction bases with no gene match: 3. The CDR3 region is CASSPGLGGETLYF. CDR3 bases read: TGTGCCAGCTCACCGGGACTGGGGGGAGAAACGCTGTAT.

To note about this clone: Mouse gene names apply. The sequence runs out 1 residue before the end of the CDR3; the remainder is reconstructed from the germline J gene. The chain recombines TRBV31 with TRBJ2-5; 10 bases match TRBD2. V lost 0 bases to trimming and J lost 2 bases; unmatched junction nucleotides: 2. This CDR3 comprises 15 residues. Germline lookup yields CDR1 GKSSPN and CDR2 SITVG. The CDR3 DNA, read in part, is TGTGCCTGGAGTCTTCTGGGGGGGCCCCAAGACACCCAGTAC. Translated, it gives CAWSLLGGPQDTQY. In full, the CDR3 reads CAWSLLGGPQDTQYF.

Remarks on this clone: The gene symbols are mouse symbols. The observed sequence ends 1 residue before the CDR3 terminus, with the missing tail filled in from the germline J gene. The chain links TRBV26 to TRBJ2-1; D remains ambiguous. This CDR3 has 14 residues. The V gene's germline CDR1 is KGHPV and CDR2 FQNQEV (reference sequence). The germline V and J ends were trimmed by 0 bases and 2 bases, with 5 bases remaining between them. The CDR3 DNA, read in part, is TGTGCCAGCAGTCTGTCTTCAGACTATGCTGAGCAGTTC. It is translated as CASSLSSDYAEQF. The complete CDR3 reads CASSLSSDYAEQFF.

This clone was seen once. The listed genes are named as in mouse. The sequenced fragment ends 1 residue before the CDR3 boundary, so the rest is inferred from the germline J gene. This chain connects TRBV24 to TRBJ1-1; a possible D gene is TRBD1 (6 bases). Trimming pared 0 bases from V and 2 bases from J, leaving 10 bases between. Per germline, CDR1 KGHTA and CDR2 FRNEEI. This CDR3 contains 15 residues. The CDR3 sequence: CASSLYGQNNTEVFF. CDR3 DNA, as far as it was read: TGTGCCAGCAGTCTGTATGGACAGAACAACACAGAAGTCTTC.

Turning to this clone: Mouse germline and gene names are used. The CDR3 is cut off 1 residue early in the read; its end comes from the germline J gene. The rearrangement joins TRBV13-1 to TRBJ2-3, with 9 bases that match TRBD2. V was clipped by 6 bases and J by 0 bases; unmatched bases: 8. Germline V gives CDR1 NSHNY, CDR2 SYGAGN. CDR3 length: 16 amino acids. The CDR3 region is CASTPRLGASAETLYF. CDR3 DNA (partial): TGTGCCAGCACCCCTCGACTGGGGGCTAGTGCAGAAACGCTGTAT.

Of note for this clone: Mouse names are used for the genes. The sequence runs out 1 residue before the end of the CDR3; the remainder is reconstructed from the germline J gene. This sequence joins TRBV13-2 and TRBJ2-5; unclear D gene. The CDR3 covers 13 residues. Trimming cost V 2 bases and J 4 bases, with 8 bases left between them. In germline, CDR1 is NNHNN, CDR2 SYGAGS (reference sequence). CDR3 bases read: TGTGCCAGCGGTGAACACAAAAAAGACACCCAGTAC. Translation: CASGEHKKDTQY. The full CDR3 reads CASGEHKKDTQYF.

This clone was detected a few times. Germline and genes here are mouse. The read stops 1 residue short of the end of the CDR3; the missing end is completed from the germline J gene. The chain has TRBV16 and TRBJ2-7; the D gene is possibly TRBD1 (6 bases). Germline CDR1 and CDR2: SGHSA and FRNQAP. CDR3 length: 12 residues. V lost 3 bases and J 5 bases, leaving 8 bases between the germline ends. The DNA read from the CDR3 is TGTGCAAGCAGCTTGAAGGGGGATGAACAGTAC. It is translated as CASSLKGDEQY. The full CDR3 is CASSLKGDEQYF.

Of note for this clone: Gene names are mouse gene names. The CDR3 end falls 1 residue outside the read, so it is completed with the germline J gene. This sequence joins TRBV17 and TRBJ1-3, with 9 bases aligning to TRBD1. V shed 6 bases, J shed 3 bases, and the junction held 6 bases outside the gene matches. Germline V gene data show CDR1 as MNHDT and CDR2 as YYDKIL. The CDR3 consists of 15 residues. The CDR3 sequence: CASSRTGESGNTLYF. The sequenced CDR3 bases are TGTGCTAGCAGCCGGACAGGGGAGAGTGGAAATACGCTCTAT.

As for this clone: The listed genes are named as in mouse. The read stops 1 residue short of the end of the CDR3; the missing end is completed from the germline J gene. The rearrangement links TRBV2 to TRBJ1-2; D might be TRBD1 (6 bases). Trimming removed 4 bases from V and 4 bases from J, with 10 bases in between. The CDR3 extends over 13 amino acids. Germline V gives CDR1 LGHNA, CDR2 YSYQKL. The CDR3 bases that were read are TGTGCCAGCAGCCTCGGGACATTCTCCGACTACACC. It is translated as CASSLGTFSDYT. The whole CDR3 protein reads CASSLGTFSDYTF.

This clone is a singleton in its sample. Germline and genes: mouse. The covered CDR3 bases are TGTGCCCTCAGGGGGCGGGACACCCAGTAC. Translating gives CALRGRDTQY. The CDR3 reads in full as CALRGRDTQYF. V gene TRBV26 combines with J gene TRBJ2-5; TRBD1 aligns across 8 bases. The CDR3 end falls 1 residue outside the read, so it is completed with the germline J gene. The junction had 4 bases not matched to a gene; V was cut back by 11 bases and J by 6 bases. The V gene's germline CDR1 is KGHPV and CDR2 FQNQEV (reference sequence). CDR3 length: 11 amino acids.

As to this clone: The gene symbols are mouse symbols. The CDR3 end lies 1 residue beyond the end of the read and is filled in from the germline J gene. This chain links TRBV19 with TRBJ2-5; 10 bases are a match to TRBD2. This CDR3 region has 14 residues. CDR1 and CDR2 from the germline V gene are FNHDT and SITEND (reference sequence). The trim removed 2 bases at V and 5 bases at J, leaving 2 bases unmatched. The part of the CDR3 DNA that was read is TGTGCCAGCAGTATGACTGGGGGGAGAGACACCCAGTAC. Residues: CASSMTGGRDTQY. The CDR3 in full is CASSMTGGRDTQYF.

Of note for this clone: Gene names denote mouse genes. The read finishes 1 residue shy of the CDR3 end, and the germline J gene is used to complete it. The rearrangement uses TRBV5 and TRBJ2-3; 7 positions agree with TRBD1. Germline-derived CDR1 and CDR2 are LGHNA and YNLKQL (reference sequence). With 0 bases clipped from V and 0 bases from J, the junction kept 6 bases outside the gene matches. The CDR3 spans 17 residues. CDR3 DNA, as far as it was read: TGTGCCAGCAGCCAAGAAACGGGACAGTCTAGTGCAGAAACGCTGTAT. Residues: CASSQETGQSSAETLY. The full CDR3 protein is CASSQETGQSSAETLYF.

A remark on this clone: All gene names here are mouse names. The read stops 1 residue short of the end of the CDR3; the missing end is completed from the germline J gene. The V call is TRBV14, the J call TRBJ2-2; D unresolved. Germline V CDR1 and CDR2: SGHDT, FRDEAV. Between the trimmed V and J ends, which lost 5 bases and 0 bases, there was a span of 5 bases. The CDR3 runs to 13 residues. CDR3 DNA, as far as it was read: TGTGCCAGCAGAAGAGCAAACACCGGGCAGCTCTAC. Protein: CASRRANTGQLY. The full CDR3 reads CASRRANTGQLYF.

Note on this clone: The listed genes are named as in mouse. Read data end 1 residue before the CDR3 end; the end is taken from the germline J gene. The chain recombines TRBV2 with TRBJ2-3; 9 bases line up with TRBD2. V lost 0 bases to trimming and J lost 0 bases; unmatched junction nucleotides: 1. The length of the CDR3 is 16 residues. In germline, CDR1 is LGHNA, CDR2 YSYQKL. The covered CDR3 bases are TGTGCCAGCAGCCAAGAAACTGGGGGGAGTGCAGAAACGCTGTAT. As protein: CASSQETGGSAETLY. The whole CDR3 is CASSQETGGSAETLYF.

About this clone: Gene names follow the mouse nomenclature. Read coverage stops 1 residue before the CDR3 terminus; the germline J gene supplies the remainder. V and J are TRBV2 and TRBJ2-3, with unresolved D. CDR3 length: 13 residues. V gave up 1 base and J gave up 3 bases, with 5 bases separating them. Germline V gives CDR1 LGHNA, CDR2 YSYQKL. CDR3 bases read: TGTGCCAGCAGCCAAGGCCCGGCAGAAACGCTGTAT. Translation gives CASSQGPAETLY. Given in full, the CDR3 is CASSQGPAETLYF.

In regard to this clone: Gene names and germline match the mouse. The sequenced part of the CDR3 DNA is TGTGCCAGCAGCCGAACACAAAACTCCGACTACACC. It codes for CASSRTQNSDYT. The entire CDR3 protein reads CASSRTQNSDYTF. The chain has TRBV2 and TRBJ1-2; no clear D gene. Coverage ceases 1 residue before the CDR3 finishes, and the germline J gene fills in the end. Trimming cost V 4 bases and J 1 base, with 7 bases left between them. Germline V gene sequence: CDR1 LGHNA, CDR2 YSYQKL. The CDR3 length is 13 residues.

In regard to this clone: Genes and germline are mouse. The read is 1 residue too short to cover the CDR3 end, so that end is filled in from the germline J gene. The V and J genes are TRBV2 and TRBJ1-1; no clear D. Germline assignment: CDR1 LGHNA and CDR2 YSYQKL. The CDR3 is made up of 13 amino acids. Deletions cut 0 bases from V and 0 bases from J, with 2 bases between. The covered CDR3 bases are TGTGCCAGCAGCCAAGACCCAAACACAGAAGTCTTC. This gives the protein CASSQDPNTEVF. The full CDR3 reads CASSQDPNTEVFF.

This clone was recorded once. Gene and germline names: mouse. The sequence runs out 1 residue before the end of the CDR3; the remainder is reconstructed from the germline J gene. Other DNA sequences in this specimen translate into the identical CDR3. The chain carries TRBV13-2 and TRBJ1-1, with unresolved D. V lost 1 base and J lost 3, with 4 bases in between. The CDR3 contains 12 residues. The germline V gene has CDR1 NNHNN and CDR2 SYGAGS (reference sequence). CDR3 DNA, as far as it was read: TGTGCCAGCGGTGATCGGGACACAGAAGTCTTC. Its protein is CASGDRDTEVF. The full CDR3 reads CASGDRDTEVFF.

As regards this clone: Gene names refer to mouse genes. The DNA ends 1 residue before the CDR3 does, and the rest of the CDR3 is filled in from the germline J gene. The chain uses TRBV20 and TRBJ1-1; 9 bases align to TRBD1. In germline, CDR1 is GFQATS, CDR2 STVNSAI. This CDR3 region has 14 residues. Unmatched junction bases numbered 4, after V lost 4 bases and J lost 1 base. CDR3 loop: CGAIQGAGNTEVFF. The sequenced part of the CDR3 DNA is TGTGGTGCTATACAGGGGGCAGGGAACACAGAAGTCTTC.

About this clone itself: The gene names here belong to mouse. From the germline J gene comes the end of the CDR3, since the read stops 1 residue before it. V and J are TRBV24 and TRBJ1-1; D is unclear. V was shortened by 1 base and J by 2 bases, with 5 bases between the two germline ends. The CDR3 runs to 13 residues. CDR1 and CDR2 from the germline V gene are KGHTA and FRNEEI. The CDR3 DNA, read in part, is TGTGCCAGCAGTCTGTTGCACAACACAGAAGTCTTC. Its protein is CASSLLHNTEVF. In full, the CDR3 is CASSLLHNTEVFF.

For this clone: The gene names given are mouse names. The read ends 1 residue shy of where the CDR3 ends; the end is completed using the germline J gene. The V call is TRBV12-1, the J call TRBJ1-1; the match to TRBD1 covers 8 bases. The CDR3 is 14 amino acids. CDR1 and CDR2 from the germline V gene are SGHSN and HYEKVE. The J segment lost 3 bases and the V segment lost 2 bases, leaving 4 bases of the junction unmatched. The CDR3 is CASSPSGGYTEVFF. CDR3 bases read: TGTGCCAGCTCTCCCTCAGGGGGCTACACAGAAGTCTTC.

On this clone: The listed genes are named as in mouse. CDR3 loop: CASSKGVSTEVFF. CDR3 bases read: TGTGCCAGCTCTAAAGGGGTGAGCACAGAAGTCTTC. The J gene is TRBJ1-1, the V gene TRBV12-2, with a weak D call TRBD1 (5 bases). The CDR3 end is not reached by the read, which stops 1 residue before it; the germline J gene fills it in. Trimming cost V 3 bases and J 4 bases, with 11 bases left between them. CDR1 SGHLS and CDR2 HYDKME come from the germline V gene. The length of the CDR3 is 13 residues.

For this clone: Mouse germline and gene names are used. The same CDR3 is also encoded by other DNA sequences in this sample. The CDR3 is CASSQDEQYF. The part of the CDR3 DNA that was read is TGTGCCAGCAGCCAAGATGAACAGTAC. This rearrangement joins TRBV5 to TRBJ2-7, with D uncertain. The CDR3 extends 1 residue past the end of the read, so its final part is completed from the germline J gene. The CDR3 loop spans 10 amino acids. CDR1 is LGHNA, CDR2 YNLKQL, per germline (reference sequence). The V gene lost 0 bases and the J gene lost 6 bases, with 0 bases spanning the gap.

Comments on this clone: The gene names given are mouse names. The read gets to within 1 residue of the CDR3 end, and the germline J gene fills in the rest. The chain is built from TRBV4 and TRBJ2-1, with 7 nucleotides matching TRBD1. The V gene's germline CDR1 is LGHDT and CDR2 YNNKQL (reference sequence). V dropped 5 bases and J dropped 4; count of bases not matched to a gene: 5. The length of the CDR3 is 14 residues. The CDR3 DNA, read in part, is TGTGCCAGCAGCCCAGGGGGAGGGTATGCTGAGCAGTTC. This encodes CASSPGGGYAEQF. In full, the CDR3 is CASSPGGGYAEQFF.

Concerning this clone itself: The gene names given are mouse names. The CDR3: CASSLSQNTLYF. The covered CDR3 bases are TGTGCTAGCAGTCTGAGTCAAAACACCTTGTAC. This sequence joins TRBV29 and TRBJ2-4; D gene unclear. The CDR3 is cut off 1 residue early in the read; its end comes from the germline J gene. V lost 5 bases and J lost 0, with 3 bases in between. The germline V gene has CDR1 MSHET and CDR2 SYDVDS. The CDR3 is 12 amino acids. Supplemented by reference TRBV29 and TRBJ2-4, the full variable domain reads DMKVTQMPRYLIKRMGENVLLECGQDMSHETMYWYRQDPGLGLQLIYISYDVDSNSEGDIPKGYRVSRKKREHFSLILDSAKTNQTSVYFCASSLSQNTLYFGAGTRLSVL.